What follows are 26 T cell receptor beta chains derived from one specimen sequenced in a study of blood T cell repertoires in COVID-19. Assay: immunoSEQ multiplex PCR; the TCRdb copy retains only in-frame clones and omits some. The repertoire holds fewer than 200,000 clones, with around 81% as singletons. The specimen was peripheral blood. These receptors all come from a woman aged 40 to 49 with COVID-19, enrolled during active disease.

In its sample, this clone was seen a few times. The chain links TRBV15 to TRBJ2-3; tentatively, D is TRBD2 (5 bases). CDR1 LNHNV and CDR2 YYDKDF come from the germline V gene (reference sequence). Trimming took off 1 base at V and 4 bases at J, with 12 bases between the two ends. The CDR3 totals 15 residues. CDR3 nucleotides: TGTGCCACCAGCAGAGTCCAGGCGGGCGCAGATACGCAGTATTTT. Translated: CATSRVQAGADTQYF.

The rearrangement uses TRBV2 and TRBJ2-5; 9 bases align to TRBD1. V was pared by 2 bases and J by 5 bases, with 3 bases of the junction left unmatched. Germline CDR1 reads SNHLY; CDR2 reads FYNNEI. This CDR3 comprises 14 residues. CDR3 in amino acids: CASSETGGWETQYF. The CDR3 DNA is TGTGCCAGCAGTGAAACAGGGGGCTGGGAGACCCAGTACTTC.

The CDR3 sequence: CASVRQGGTDTQYF. CDR3 DNA sequence: TGTGCCAGCGTAAGACAGGGTGGCACAGATACGCAGTATTTT. The gene calls are TRBV2 and TRBJ2-3; the match to TRBD1 covers 7 bases. V gave up 8 bases and J gave up 1 base; unmatched junction bases: 6. CDR1 and CDR2 from the germline V gene are SNHLY and FYNNEI. This CDR3 has 14 residues.

CDR3 in amino acids: CASSSQSGTGGYGYTF. DNA for the CDR3: TGTGCCAGCAGTTCCCAATCCGGGACAGGGGGCTATGGCTACACCTTC. This chain links TRBV28 with TRBJ1-2; 11 bases line up with TRBD1. CDR1 is MDHEN, CDR2 SYDVKM, per germline. CDR3 length: 16 residues. Germline trimming cut 4 bases from V and 4 bases from J; bases unmatched to any gene: 8.

The V and J genes are TRBV4-2 and TRBJ2-4, with D perhaps matching TRBD1 (6 bases). The V end lost 0 bases, the J end lost 15 bases, and 18 bases lay between the germline ends. Germline V gene lookup returns CDR1 LGHNA and CDR2 YNFKEQ. This CDR3 contains 14 residues. The CDR3 region is CASSQDFSAGDLYF. CDR3 bases: TGTGCCAGCAGCCAAGATTTTTCGGCAGGGGATTTGTACTTC.

The J gene is TRBJ1-5, the V gene TRBV7-9; perhaps TRBD1 as D (5 bases). Trimming left V 4 bases short and J 4 bases short, with 8 bases between. This CDR3 contains 13 residues. Per the germline V gene, CDR1 is SEHNR and CDR2 is FQNEAQ (reference sequence). CDR3 sequence (DNA): TGTGCCAGCAGCTGGGAGGGGAATCAGCCCCAGCATTTT. It encodes CASSWEGNQPQHF.

The V gene is TRBV4-1, the J gene TRBJ2-2; D is unclear. The CDR3 length is 13 residues. V was trimmed by 4 bases and J by 4 bases, leaving 7 bases between them. CDR1 is MGHRA and CDR2 is YSYEKL in the germline V gene. The CDR3 DNA sequence: TGCGCCAGCAGCCCTACGAGCACCGGGGAGCTGTTTTTT. This gives the protein CASSPTSTGELFF.

The rearrangement links TRBV11-2 to TRBJ2-7, with 7 bases lining up with TRBD2. In germline, CDR1 is SGHAT, CDR2 FQNNGV. This CDR3 comprises 17 residues. J lost 0 bases, V lost 3 bases, and 11 bases had no gene match. CDR3 loop: CASSFSLGGSSSYEQYF. DNA for the CDR3: TGTGCCAGCAGCTTCTCCCTCGGCGGGAGCTCCTCCTACGAGCAGTACTTC.

The chain carries TRBV6-5 and TRBJ2-1, with TRBD2 matching 7 bases. Germline CDR1 is MNHEY and CDR2 is SVGAGI. This CDR3 has 15 amino acids. The V gene end was trimmed by 6 bases and the J gene end by 7 bases; junction bases not matched to a gene: 12. The CDR3 DNA sequence: TGTGCCAGCAGGCAAGCGGGGCGGCTGTTTAATGAGCAGTTCTTC. Translation gives CASRQAGRLFNEQFF.

The chain links TRBV7-8 to TRBJ2-2, with 11 bases that match TRBD1. This CDR3 is 16 amino acids long. With 2 bases clipped from V and 4 bases from J, the junction kept 3 bases outside the gene matches. Germline CDR1 and CDR2: SGHVS and FQNEAQ. CDR3 bases: TGTGCCAGCAGCTTATGGGACAGGGGGGCCACCGGGGAGCTGTTTTTT. Translated: CASSLWDRGATGELFF.

V is TRBV5-6 and J is TRBJ2-3; 8 nucleotides line up with TRBD1. The CDR3 totals 14 residues. V shed 4 bases and J 7 bases; nucleotides not matched to a gene: 8. The germline V gene has CDR1 SGHDT and CDR2 YYEEEE. The CDR3 loop reads CASSPYRGRNTQYF. The CDR3 DNA follows: TGTGCCAGCAGCCCCTACAGGGGGAGGAATACGCAGTATTTT. Full variable domain (missing parts from reference TRBV5-6 and TRBJ2-3): DAGVTQSPTHLIKTRGQQVTLRCSPKSGHDTVSWYQQALGQGPQFIFQYYEEEERQRGNFPDRFSGHQFPNYSSELNVNALLLGDSALYLCASSPYRGRNTQYFGPGTRLTVL.

Of note for this clone: Other DNA sequences from this sample encode an identical CDR3 as well. This sequence joins TRBV6-5 and TRBJ1-2; 9 bases map to TRBD1. The CDR3 consists of 13 residues. V was pared by 6 bases and J by 8 bases, with 7 bases of the junction left unmatched. From germline, CDR1 is MNHEY and CDR2 SVGAGI. This CDR3 is CASRQQGAGGYTF. Written as DNA, the CDR3 is TGTGCCAGCAGGCAACAGGGGGCTGGAGGCTACACCTTC.

This clone was counted once. The chain has TRBV19 and TRBJ2-2; perhaps TRBD2 as D (6 bases). V was cut by 3 bases and J by 10 bases, with 18 bases left in between. CDR3 length equals 15 residues. Germline assignment: CDR1 LNHDA and CDR2 SQIVND (reference sequence). In DNA, the CDR3 is TGTGCCAGTAGTATGCGGGGCGAGGGTCAAACGGAGCTGTTTTTT. Translated: CASSMRGEGQTELFF.

This clone was counted once. The rearrangement uses TRBV19 and TRBJ1-5; 8 nucleotides line up with TRBD1. V shed 7 bases and J 0 bases; nucleotides not matched to a gene: 17. The CDR3 is 19 amino acids. Germline V gene data show CDR1 as LNHDA and CDR2 as SQIVND (reference sequence). The CDR3 sequence: CASTPARQGTTISNQPQHF. The CDR3 DNA reads TGTGCCAGTACCCCGGCCCGACAGGGGACAACCATTAGCAATCAGCCCCAGCATTTT.

The V call is TRBV9, the J call TRBJ1-5; D might be TRBD1 (5 bases). V lost 3 bases and J 6 bases, leaving 10 bases between the germline ends. Germline V gene lookup returns CDR1 SGDLS and CDR2 YYNGEE. The CDR3 covers 13 residues. The CDR3, as DNA: TGTGCCAGCAGCGAAAGGGGCGGTCAGCCCCAGCATTTT. This encodes CASSERGGQPQHF.

The gene calls are TRBV2 and TRBJ2-3; TRBD2 matches 11 bases. CDR1 is SNHLY, CDR2 FYNNEI, per germline. CDR3 length: 16 residues. The junction had 12 bases not matched to a gene; V was cut back by 9 bases and J by 4 bases. In nucleotides, the CDR3 is TGTGCCAGAAATGGGGGTAGCGGGAGGGCCTCAGATACGCAGTATTTT. Translating gives CARNGGSGRASDTQYF.

The chain joins TRBV27 to TRBJ1-2; TRBD1 matches at 7 bases. V gave up 6 bases and J gave up 3 bases; unmatched junction bases: 4. The CDR3 covers 13 residues. Looked up from germline, CDR1 is MNHEY and CDR2 is SMNVEV (reference sequence). Here the CDR3 reads CASRYTGDYGYTF. CDR3 sequence (DNA): TGTGCCAGCAGGTACACAGGGGACTATGGCTACACCTTC.

This chain uses TRBV28 with TRBJ1-3; 7 bases agree with TRBD1. Germline lookup yields CDR1 MDHEN and CDR2 SYDVKM. The J segment lost 0 bases and the V segment lost 8 bases, leaving 4 bases of the junction unmatched. The CDR3 totals 14 residues. Here the CDR3 DNA reads TGTGCCAGCCGGGGGACAGCCTCTGGAAACACCATATATTTT. Translating gives CASRGTASGNTIYF.

V and J are TRBV6-5 and TRBJ1-2; 7 nucleotides line up with TRBD1. Germline CDR1 reads MNHEY; CDR2 reads SVGAGI. The junction had 6 bases not matched to a gene; V was cut back by 6 bases and J by 8 bases. This CDR3 comprises 12 residues. CDR3 coding DNA: TGTGCCAGCAGGTACAGGGGAGGCGGCTACACCTTC. Translated, it gives CASRYRGGGYTF.

The rearrangement links TRBV2 to TRBJ1-1; 9 nucleotides align to TRBD1. Losses at the gene ends were 3 bases for V and 1 base for J; bases not matched to a gene: 3. The CDR3 contains 15 residues. CDR1 and CDR2 from the germline V gene are SNHLY and FYNNEI. The CDR3 is CASSDMGQGNTEAFF. Here the CDR3 DNA reads TGTGCCAGCAGTGATATGGGACAGGGGAACACTGAAGCTTTCTTT.

V and J are TRBV5-4 and TRBJ2-7, with 9 bases lining up with TRBD1. The V gene's germline CDR1 is SGHNT and CDR2 YYREEE (reference sequence). J was trimmed by 1 base and V by 4 bases; bases with no gene match: 6. The CDR3 has 15 residues. The CDR3, as DNA: TGTGCCAGCAGCCCGGGACAGGGTTATTCCTACGAGCAGTACTTC. Translating gives CASSPGQGYSYEQYF.

This sequence joins TRBV6-5 and TRBJ2-1, with D possibly matching TRBD1 (6 bases). Germline V gene lookup returns CDR1 MNHEY and CDR2 SVGAGI. V dropped 2 bases and J dropped 6 bases, with 11 bases sitting between them. The CDR3 is 14 residues long. CDR3: CASSYVPRGNEQFF. CDR3 sequence (DNA): TGTGCCAGCAGTTACGTCCCCAGGGGCAATGAGCAGTTCTTC.

The CDR3 coding sequence is TGTGCCAGCAGCTTAGACGTCTGGAGCTCTGGAAACACCATATATTTT. Protein sequence: CASSLDVWSSGNTIYF. This chain uses TRBV7-6 with TRBJ1-3, with no clear D. Trimming stripped 1 base from V and 0 bases from J, with 10 bases between. Germline V gene sequence: CDR1 SGHVS, CDR2 FNYEAQ. The CDR3 has 16 residues. Full variable domain (outside the CDR3, taken from reference TRBV7-6 and TRBJ1-3): GAGVSQSPRYKVTKRGQDVALRCDPISGHVSLYWYRQALGQGPEFLTYFNYEAQQDKSGLPNDRFSAERPEGSISTLTIQRTEQRDSAMYRCASSLDVWSSGNTIYFGEGSWLTVV.

This rearrangement joins TRBV11-3 to TRBJ2-2; no reliable D call. This CDR3 is built from 13 residues. Germline V gene data show CDR1 as SGHNT and CDR2 as YENEEA. Trimming shortened V by 5 bases and J by 7 bases, and 11 bases separated the two germline ends. CDR3 loop: CASSPTPHGELFF. CDR3 DNA: TGTGCCAGCAGCCCAACACCGCACGGGGAGCTGTTTTTT.

The rearrangement links TRBV7-9 to TRBJ2-1, with TRBD2 as a possible D gene (5 bases). The CDR3 is 13 amino acids. Deletions cut 5 bases from V and 2 bases from J, with 7 bases between. Germline CDR1 and CDR2: SEHNR and FQNEAQ (reference sequence). This CDR3 reads CASSIGTYNEQFF. The CDR3 DNA follows: TGTGCCAGCAGCATCGGGACCTACAATGAGCAGTTCTTC.

The V and J genes are TRBV21-1 and TRBJ2-7; TRBD2, the table's D call, lacks a check against the DNA. TRBV21-1 is a known pseudogene. There are 16 residues in the CDR3. The CDR3 DNA follows: TGTGCCAGCAGCAAAGTCCCGGGAGACGGGGCCTACGAGCAGTACTTC. This sequence encodes CASSKVPGDGAYEQYF.